Presented here are 11 T cell receptor beta chains from one specimen sequenced in a study of T cell repertoires in cytomegalovirus infection. These receptors have no identified antigens. TCRdb independently ran MiXCR on the reads; one entry per CDR3 protein. The repertoire holds approximately 350,000 distinct CDR3 sequences, with about 35% as singletons. The material was cultured PBMCs, obtained from culture after CMV antigen stimulation. The receptors shown here come from a human donor in good health (CMV status not recorded). Some clones in this sample may be carry-over from other donors' samples.

V usage is TRBV12-3 or TRBV12-4 and J usage is TRBJ2-1; 11 nucleotides match TRBD2. The V and J ends lost 5 bases and 3 bases, in that order; junction bases with no gene match: 3. CDR3 size: 15 residues. The CDR3 region has the DNA TGTGCCAGCAGTCACGGGACTAGCGGCTACAATGAGCAGTTCTTC. Its translation: CASSHGTSGYNEQFF.

V usage is TRBV20-1 and J usage is TRBJ1-2; 8 nucleotides agree with TRBD1. The CDR3 has 13 residues. V shed 3 bases and J 5 bases; nucleotides not matched to a gene: 5. CDR1 and CDR2 (germline): DFQATT, SNEGSKA (reference sequence). The CDR3 DNA sequence: TGCAGTGCTAGGGACAGGGCTGGGTATGGCTACACCTTC. Encoded protein: CSARDRAGYGYTF.

In this sample, this clonotype turned up a few times. V and J are TRBV7-8 and TRBJ2-1; perhaps TRBD1 as D (6 bases). Deletions cut 6 bases from V and 6 bases from J, with 18 bases between. Germline CDR1 SGHVS, CDR2 FQNEAQ. This CDR3 region has 15 residues. CDR3 amino acids: CASSQPDSHINEQFF. CDR3 in DNA: TGTGCCAGCAGTCAACCGGACAGCCATATCAATGAGCAGTTCTTC.

This clonotype was seen a handful of times. This chain links TRBV27 with TRBJ1-1; D might be TRBD1 (5 bases). There are 14 residues in the CDR3. CDR1 and CDR2 (germline): MNHEY, SMNVEV (reference sequence). The V and J ends lost 2 bases and 1 base respectively, with 8 bases between them. CDR3 protein: CASSLVRANTEAFF. CDR3 DNA sequence: TGTGCCAGCAGTTTAGTCAGGGCGAACACTGAAGCTTTCTTT.

The chain has TRBV6-8 and TRBJ2-3; weak D call: TRBD1 (5 bases). V was trimmed by 7 bases and J by 8 bases, leaving 19 bases between them. This CDR3 has 14 residues. Germline V CDR1 and CDR2: MNHGY, SAAAGT. For the CDR3, the DNA is TGTGCCAGCAAGGGGCCTAGGTGGGGTGGTACGCAGTATTTT. It yields the protein CASKGPRWGGTQYF.

Ten or more counts support this clonotype. The chain links TRBV7-8 to TRBJ2-1, with 9 bases that match TRBD2. The CDR3 covers 15 residues. Per germline, CDR1 SGHVS and CDR2 FQNEAQ. V was pared by 2 bases and J by 9 bases, with 8 bases of the junction left unmatched. The CDR3 sequence: CASSLIGGRAGEQFF. The CDR3 DNA sequence: TGTGCCAGCAGCTTAATTGGCGGGAGGGCCGGTGAGCAGTTCTTC.

The chain uses TRBV6-1 and TRBJ2-7; TRBD1 aligns across 10 bases. Germline CDR1 is MNHNS and CDR2 is SASEGT. The length of the CDR3 is 15 residues. The ends lost 2 bases at V and 6 bases at J; junction bases unmatched: 7. CDR3 bases: TGTGCCAGCAGTGAATTGACAGGGGGCGCGTCCGAGCAGTACTTC. It specifies CASSELTGGASEQYF.

This clonotype appeared once. The rearrangement uses TRBV6-1 and TRBJ2-1; D ambiguous. The CDR3 runs to 14 residues. Germline lookup yields CDR1 MNHNS and CDR2 SASEGT. V gave up 5 bases and J gave up 8 bases, with 16 bases separating them. Written as DNA, the CDR3 is TGTGCCAGCAGTTGGGGTGGCCAGTGGGATGAGCAGTTCTTC. Its protein product is CASSWGGQWDEQFF.

The rearrangement uses TRBV7-6 and TRBJ2-1, with 13 bases fitting TRBD2. This CDR3 is built from 17 residues. V trimming: 3 bases; J trimming: 7 bases; junction bases outside the gene matches: 9. CDR1 SGHVS and CDR2 FNYEAQ come from the germline V gene. The DNA of the CDR3 is TGTGCCAGCAGCTTGGAGACTAGCGGGAGGTCACATAATGAGCAGTTCTTC. Amino acids: CASSLETSGRSHNEQFF.

The sample holds a few counts of this clonotype. DNA of the CDR3: TGTGCCATCAGTGAGTCCGGGGACAAGACTTTCTTT. Protein product: CAISESGDKTFF. This sequence joins TRBV10-3 and TRBJ1-1, with a possible D match to TRBD1 (6 bases). Germline CDR1 and CDR2: ENHRY and SYGVKD. The CDR3 consists of 12 residues. Between the trimmed V and J ends, which lost 0 bases and 12 bases, there was a span of 11 bases.

The chain has TRBV7-3 and TRBJ2-3, with TRBD2 matching over 8 bases. V lost 2 bases and J lost 1; bases outside the gene matches: 11. CDR1 and CDR2 (germline): SGHTA, FQGTGA. CDR3 size: 18 residues. For the CDR3, the DNA is TGTGCCAGCAGCTTACTGGCGGGAGGCCTGTCCGGCACAGATACGCAGTATTTT. Its translation: CASSLLAGGLSGTDTQYF.